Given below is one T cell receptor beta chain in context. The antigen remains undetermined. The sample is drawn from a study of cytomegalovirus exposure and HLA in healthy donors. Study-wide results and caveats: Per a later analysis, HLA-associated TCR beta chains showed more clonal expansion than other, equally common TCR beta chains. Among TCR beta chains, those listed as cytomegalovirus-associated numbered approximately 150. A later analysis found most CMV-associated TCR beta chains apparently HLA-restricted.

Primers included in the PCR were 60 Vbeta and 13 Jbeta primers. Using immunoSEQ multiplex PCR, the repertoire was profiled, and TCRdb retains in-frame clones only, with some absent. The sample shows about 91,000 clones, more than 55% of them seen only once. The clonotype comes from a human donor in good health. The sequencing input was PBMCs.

The CDR3 protein is CASSIQGGLAKNIQYF. In nucleotides, the CDR3 is TGTGCCAGTAGTATCCAAGGGGGCCTAGCCAAAAACATTCAGTACTTC. V is TRBV19 and J is TRBJ2-4, with 7 positions matching TRBD1. This CDR3 has 16 amino acids. The germline V gene encodes CDR1 LNHDA and CDR2 SQIVND (reference sequence). V shed 3 bases, J shed 0 bases, and the junction held 5 bases outside the gene matches. Combining the CDR3 with reference TRBV19 and TRBJ2-4 gives the whole variable domain DGGITQSPKYLFRKEGQNVTLSCEQNLNHDAMYWYRQDPGQGLRLIYYSQIVNDFQKGDIAEGYSVSREKKESFPLTVTSAQKNPTAFYLCASSIQGGLAKNIQYFGAGTRLSVL.